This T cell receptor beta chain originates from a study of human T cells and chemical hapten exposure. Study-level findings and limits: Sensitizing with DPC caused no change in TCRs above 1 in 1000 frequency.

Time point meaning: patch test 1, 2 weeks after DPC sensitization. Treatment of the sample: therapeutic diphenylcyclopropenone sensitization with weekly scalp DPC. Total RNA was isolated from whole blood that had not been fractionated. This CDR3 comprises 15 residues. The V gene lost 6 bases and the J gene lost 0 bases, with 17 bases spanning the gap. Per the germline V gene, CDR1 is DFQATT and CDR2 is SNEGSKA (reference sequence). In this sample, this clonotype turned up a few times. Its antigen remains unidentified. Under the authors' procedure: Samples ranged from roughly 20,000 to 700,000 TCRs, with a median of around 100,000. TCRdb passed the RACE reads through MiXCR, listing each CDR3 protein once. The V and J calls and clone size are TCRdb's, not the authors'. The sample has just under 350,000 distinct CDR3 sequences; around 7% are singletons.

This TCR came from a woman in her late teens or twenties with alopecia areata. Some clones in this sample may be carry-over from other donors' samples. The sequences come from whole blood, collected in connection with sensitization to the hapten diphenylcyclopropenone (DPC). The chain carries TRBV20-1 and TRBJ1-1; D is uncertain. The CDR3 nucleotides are TGCAGTGCACGAAACCCGAGGCTAATGAACACTGAAGCTTTCTTT. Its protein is CSARNPRLMNTEAFF.